In this sample, the clone carrying this T cell receptor (beta chain) turned up once. V gave up 4 bases and J gave up 1 base, with 17 bases separating them. Germline V gene sequence: CDR1 LGHDT, CDR2 YNNKEL (reference sequence). CDR3 length equals 17 residues. This entry is derived from a study of blood T cell repertoires in COVID-19. For the study at large: Sources were T cells, B-cell-depleted T cells, or PBMCs; the material itself was cDNA or gDNA.

The repertoire was sequenced with immunoSEQ multiplex PCR; TCRdb's copy has only in-frame clones and lacks some. The sample comprises 200,000 or so clones, about 88% of which are singletons, and just over 2.5% rests with the top ten. Living in roughly 23 US areas, the participants were between about 18 and 90 years of age. Either two negative PCRs, clearance, or symptom resolution qualified Cohort 3 donors as recovered. The J gene is TRBJ2-1, the V gene TRBV3-1 (or the pseudogene TRBV3-2); D perhaps matches TRBD2 (6 bases). The source is a woman in her twenties or thirties who had recovered from COVID-19. Sequenced sample: PBMCs or T cells enriched from blood (not recorded which). The CDR3 sequence is CASSPTWGVRSYNEQFF. The CDR3 DNA reads TGTGCCAGCAGCCCCACTTGGGGGGTCCGTTCCTACAATGAGCAGTTCTTC.